These T cell receptor beta chains were read from a single sample in a study of T cell responses to AZD1222 COVID-19 vaccine. Generated by immunoSEQ multiplex PCR, the TCRdb table keeps only in-frame clones and is missing some. The sample shows under 150,000 clones, almost 90% of them seen only once. The sample consisted of peripheral blood, taken on day 0 of AZD1222 vaccination. Every receptor here comes from an adult in good health. Both conserved end residues are part of each CDR3. A D gene is named only where the DNA matches it firmly. A clone size is listed for some rows: how often the clone was seen (once, few, many), or a class if it is expanded.

clone size: NA
J gene: TRBJ1-2
D gene: NA
V gene: TRBV6-1
CDR3 protein: CASSEAGTPVNYGYTF
CDR3 DNA: TGTGCCAGCAGTGAAGCGGGGACACCTGTGAACTATGGCTACACCTTC

clone size: NA
J gene: TRBJ2-5
D gene: NA
V gene: TRBV4-2
CDR3 protein: CASSQQTGGETQYF
CDR3 DNA: TGTGCCAGCAGCCAGCAGACAGGAGGGGAGACCCAGTACTTC

clone size: NA
J gene: TRBJ2-3
D gene: NA
V gene: TRBV24-1
CDR3 protein: CATSDSRRAGGADTQYF
CDR3 DNA: TGTGCCACCAGTGATTCGCGCAGGGCCGGCGGGGCGGATACGCAGTATTTT

clone size: NA
J gene: TRBJ1-2
D gene: TRBD1
V gene: TRBV5-1
CDR3 protein: CASSLGGGSDYGYTF
CDR3 DNA: TGCGCCAGCAGCTTGGGAGGGGGCAGTGACTATGGCTACACCTTC

clone size: NA
J gene: TRBJ1-1
D gene: NA
V gene: TRBV18
CDR3 protein: CASSPGQGGYTEAFF
CDR3 DNA: TGTGCCAGCTCACCAGGGCAAGGGGGATACACTGAAGCTTTCTTT

clone size: few
J gene: TRBJ1-1
D gene: NA
V gene: TRBV27
CDR3 protein: CASSLSLWTVDTEAFF
CDR3 DNA: TGTGCCAGCAGTTTATCACTTTGGACTGTCGACACTGAAGCTTTCTTT

clone size: NA
J gene: TRBJ2-1
D gene: NA
V gene: TRBV5-4
CDR3 protein: CASSFAVVSDEQFF
CDR3 DNA: TGTGCCAGCAGCTTTGCGGTCGTGTCTGATGAGCAGTTCTTC

clone size: NA
J gene: TRBJ1-5
D gene: NA
V gene: TRBV7-2
CDR3 protein: CASTLGWGVSNQPQHF
CDR3 DNA: TGTGCCAGCACTCTAGGGTGGGGGGTTAGCAATCAGCCCCAGCATTTT

clone size: once
J gene: TRBJ2-5
D gene: TRBD1
V gene: TRBV3-1/TRBV3-2
CDR3 protein: CASSQESRTGVETQYF
CDR3 DNA: TGTGCCAGCAGCCAAGAAAGCCGGACAGGAGTAGAGACCCAGTACTTC

clone size: NA
J gene: TRBJ2-1
D gene: NA
V gene: TRBV24-1
CDR3 protein: CATSDSRTTTAEQFF
CDR3 DNA: TGTGCCACCAGTGATTCACGGACCACAACGGCTGAGCAGTTCTTC

clone size: NA
J gene: TRBJ1-5
D gene: NA
V gene: TRBV7-3
CDR3 protein: CASSATGGGQPQHF
CDR3 DNA: TGTGCCAGCAGCGCCACAGGAGGCGGTCAGCCCCAGCATTTT

clone size: NA
J gene: TRBJ1-2
D gene: NA
V gene: TRBV27
CDR3 protein: CASTQWGGNYGYTF
CDR3 DNA: TGTGCCAGCACCCAATGGGGTGGGAACTATGGCTACACCTTC

clone size: once
J gene: TRBJ1-2
D gene: TRBD1
V gene: TRBV2
CDR3 protein: CASPAGQGTSWYGYTF
CDR3 DNA: TGTGCCAGCCCCGCGGGACAGGGTACTAGTTGGTATGGCTACACCTTC

clone size: NA
J gene: TRBJ1-1
D gene: TRBD1
V gene: TRBV7-9
CDR3 protein: CASRLGQGLTEAFF
CDR3 DNA: TGTGCCAGCAGATTAGGACAGGGTTTAACTGAAGCTTTCTTT

clone size: NA
J gene: TRBJ1-4
D gene: NA
V gene: TRBV28
CDR3 protein: CASSYGGPREKLFF
CDR3 DNA: TGTGCCAGCAGTTATGGGGGTCCTAGAGAAAAACTGTTTTTT

clone size: NA
J gene: TRBJ2-1
D gene: TRBD1
V gene: TRBV7-3
CDR3 protein: CASSSDRDRAGNEQFF
CDR3 DNA: TGTGCCAGCAGCTCGGACCGGGACAGAGCAGGCAATGAGCAGTTCTTC

clone size: NA
J gene: TRBJ1-2
D gene: NA
V gene: TRBV2
CDR3 protein: CASSGQTNYGYTF
CDR3 DNA: TGTGCCAGCAGTGGACAGACCAACTATGGCTACACCTTC

clone size: NA
J gene: TRBJ2-2
D gene: NA
V gene: TRBV6-4
CDR3 protein: CASSGTVANTGELFF
CDR3 DNA: TGTGCCAGCAGCGGGACGGTCGCGAACACCGGGGAGCTGTTTTTT

clone size: NA
J gene: TRBJ1-1
D gene: TRBD1
V gene: TRBV28
CDR3 protein: CASQTGFTEAFF
CDR3 DNA: TGTGCCAGTCAGACAGGGTTCACTGAAGCTTTCTTT

clone size: NA
J gene: TRBJ2-1
D gene: NA
V gene: TRBV24-1
CDR3 protein: CATSEATGPGRFF
CDR3 DNA: TGTGCCACCAGTGAAGCTACAGGGCCCGGGCGGTTCTTC

clone size: few
J gene: TRBJ2-7
D gene: TRBD1
V gene: TRBV6-2/TRBV6-3
CDR3 protein: CASRPTTGAYEQYF
CDR3 DNA: TGTGCCAGCAGGCCTACAACAGGGGCCTACGAGCAGTACTTC

clone size: NA
J gene: TRBJ2-2
D gene: NA
V gene: TRBV12-3/TRBV12-4
CDR3 protein: CASSLANTGELFF
CDR3 DNA: TGTGCCAGCAGTTTAGCCAACACCGGGGAGCTGTTTTTT

clone size: NA
J gene: TRBJ2-1
D gene: TRBD2
V gene: TRBV2
CDR3 protein: CASSMRRELSYNEQFF
CDR3 DNA: TGTGCCAGCAGTATGCGGCGGGAGTTATCCTACAATGAGCAGTTCTTC

clone size: NA
J gene: TRBJ1-1
D gene: NA
V gene: TRBV2
CDR3 protein: CASRGPTTTNTEAFF
CDR3 DNA: TGTGCCAGCAGGGGCCCGACTACTACAAACACTGAAGCTTTCTTT

clone size: NA
J gene: TRBJ2-1
D gene: TRBD2
V gene: TRBV14
CDR3 protein: CASSQVSKELAGNEQFF
CDR3 DNA: TGTGCCAGCAGCCAAGTCAGTAAGGAACTAGCGGGGAATGAGCAGTTCTTC

clone size: NA
J gene: TRBJ2-6
D gene: NA
V gene: TRBV7-2
CDR3 protein: CASRYQSVSGANVLTF
CDR3 DNA: TGTGCCAGCAGGTACCAGAGTGTCTCTGGGGCCAACGTCCTGACTTTC

clone size: NA
J gene: TRBJ2-7
D gene: NA
V gene: TRBV13
CDR3 protein: CASSLQGTYEQYF
CDR3 DNA: TGTGCCAGCAGCTTACAGGGCACGTACGAGCAGTACTTC

clone size: NA
J gene: TRBJ2-7
D gene: TRBD1
V gene: TRBV10-2
CDR3 protein: CASLRTGNSYEQYF
CDR3 DNA: TGCGCCAGCCTTCGGACAGGGAACTCCTACGAGCAGTACTTC

clone size: NA
J gene: TRBJ2-3
D gene: TRBD2
V gene: TRBV28
CDR3 protein: CASSSNYPGLAGGPDLGSTDTQYF
CDR3 DNA: TGTGCCAGCAGTTCAAATTACCCGGGACTAGCGGGAGGGCCTGATTTGGGAAGTACAGATACGCAGTATTTT

clone size: NA
J gene: TRBJ1-5
D gene: NA
V gene: TRBV29-1
CDR3 protein: CSVTWDGRNQPQHF
CDR3 DNA: TGCAGCGTGACTTGGGACGGCCGCAATCAGCCCCAGCATTTT

clone size: once
J gene: TRBJ1-2
D gene: NA
V gene: TRBV5-1
CDR3 protein: CASSLVGDGYTF
CDR3 DNA: TGCGCCAGCAGCTTGGTTGGGGACGGCTACACCTTC

clone size: NA
J gene: TRBJ2-2
D gene: NA
V gene: TRBV6-6
CDR3 protein: CASSPGSFMVAFF
CDR3 DNA: TGTGCCAGCAGTCCGGGATCATTTATGGTAGCGTTTTTT

clone size: NA
J gene: TRBJ2-1
D gene: NA
V gene: TRBV10-1
CDR3 protein: CASRNGENNEQFF
CDR3 DNA: TGCGCCAGCAGGAATGGGGAAAACAATGAGCAGTTCTTC

clone size: NA
J gene: TRBJ1-3
D gene: TRBD1
V gene: TRBV19
CDR3 protein: CASSIRDSNSGNTIYF
CDR3 DNA: TGTGCCAGTAGTATAAGGGACAGTAACTCTGGAAACACCATATATTTT

clone size: once
J gene: TRBJ1-2
D gene: NA
V gene: TRBV29-1
CDR3 protein: CSVGRNYGYTF
CDR3 DNA: TGCAGCGTTGGACGTAACTATGGCTACACCTTC

clone size: NA
J gene: TRBJ2-2
D gene: NA
V gene: TRBV12-5
CDR3 protein: CASGLDRNTGELFF
CDR3 DNA: TGTGCTAGTGGTTTGGACAGGAACACCGGGGAGCTGTTTTTT